One and the same sample provided the 4 T cell receptor beta chains below, sequenced in a study of cytomegalovirus exposure and HLA in healthy donors. PCR was performed using 60 Vbeta and 13 Jbeta primers. Only in-frame clones appear in the TCRdb table, and some are missing; sequencing was by immunoSEQ multiplex PCR. The table shows around 180,000 clones, with about 80% occurring only once. Source material: PBMCs. These receptors were collected from a woman between 40 and 55 years old in good health and CMV-seronegative.

The chain recombines TRBV30 with TRBJ1-6; TRBD1 agrees at 7 bases. Germline loops: CDR1 GTSNPN, CDR2 SVGIG (reference sequence). V shed 2 bases, J shed 11 bases, and the junction held 6 bases outside the gene matches. This CDR3 is 13 amino acids long. CDR3 nucleotide sequence: TGTGCCTGGAGTAGGGGCAGGGGGACACCCCTCCACTTT. Residues: CAWSRGRGTPLHF.

The chain employs TRBV9 and TRBJ2-3; D may be TRBD2 (7 bases). V was clipped by 4 bases and J by 8 bases, with 17 bases between them. CDR3 size: 14 residues. Germline loops: CDR1 SGDLS, CDR2 YYNGEE. Here the CDR3 DNA reads TGTGCCAGCAGCCCCCGGGGGGCCTCCGGTACGCAGTATTTT. It translates to CASSPRGASGTQYF.

The chain is built from TRBV19 and TRBJ1-1, with a possible D match to TRBD1 (6 bases). CDR1 LNHDA and CDR2 SQIVND come from the germline V gene (reference sequence). Trimming cost V 6 bases and J 3 bases, with 14 bases left between them. CDR3 length: 14 amino acids. CDR3 amino acids: CASRLGQTYTEAFF. The CDR3 coding sequence is TGTGCCAGTAGGCTCGGACAGACCTACACTGAAGCTTTCTTT.

The rearrangement joins TRBV19 to TRBJ1-1; no firm D call. Trimming removed 6 bases at V and 5 bases at J, with 10 bases between. The germline V gene has CDR1 LNHDA and CDR2 SQIVND (reference sequence). This CDR3 has 12 amino acids. CDR3 nucleotide sequence: TGTGCCAGTAGATTCCCGGGGACTGAAGCTTTCTTT. Translated, it gives CASRFPGTEAFF.